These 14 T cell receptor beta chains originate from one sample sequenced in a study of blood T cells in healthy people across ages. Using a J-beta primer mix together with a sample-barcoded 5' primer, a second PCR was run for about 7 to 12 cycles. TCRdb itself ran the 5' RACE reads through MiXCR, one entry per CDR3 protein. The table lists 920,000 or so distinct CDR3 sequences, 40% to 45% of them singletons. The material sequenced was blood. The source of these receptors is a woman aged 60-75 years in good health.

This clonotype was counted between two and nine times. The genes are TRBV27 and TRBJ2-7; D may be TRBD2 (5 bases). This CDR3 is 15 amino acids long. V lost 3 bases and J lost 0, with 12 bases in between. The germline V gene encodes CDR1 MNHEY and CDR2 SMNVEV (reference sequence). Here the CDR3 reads CASSFSPGFSYEQYF. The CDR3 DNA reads TGTGCCAGCAGTTTTTCCCCGGGATTCTCCTACGAGCAGTACTTC.

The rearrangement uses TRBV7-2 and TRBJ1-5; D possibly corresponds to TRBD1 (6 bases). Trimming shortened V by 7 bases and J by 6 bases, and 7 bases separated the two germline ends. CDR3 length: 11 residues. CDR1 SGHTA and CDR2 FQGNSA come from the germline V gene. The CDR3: CASKGVQPQHF. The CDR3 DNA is TGTGCCAGCAAGGGGGTTCAGCCCCAGCATTTT.

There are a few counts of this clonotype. CDR3 nucleotide sequence: TGCAGCGTTGAAAGTTGGGGCAGAATGAACACTGAAGCTTTCTTT. Protein sequence: CSVESWGRMNTEAFF. The chain couples TRBV29-1 to TRBJ1-1; possibly TRBD1 for D (5 bases). This CDR3 has 15 residues. Trimming cost V 2 bases and J 0 bases, with 13 bases left between them. CDR1 and CDR2 from the germline V gene are SQVTM and ANQGSEA.

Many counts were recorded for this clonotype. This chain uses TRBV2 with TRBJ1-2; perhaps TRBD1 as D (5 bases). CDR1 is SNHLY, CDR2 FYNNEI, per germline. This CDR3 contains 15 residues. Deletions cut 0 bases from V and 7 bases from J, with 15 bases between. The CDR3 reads CASSEAPGAGGGYTF. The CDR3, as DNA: TGTGCCAGCAGTGAAGCGCCTGGGGCCGGTGGTGGCTACACCTTC.

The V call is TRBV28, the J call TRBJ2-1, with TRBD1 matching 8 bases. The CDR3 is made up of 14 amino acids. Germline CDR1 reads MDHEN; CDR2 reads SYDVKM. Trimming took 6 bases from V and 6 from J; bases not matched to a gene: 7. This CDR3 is CASSQPDRGNEQFF. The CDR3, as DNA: TGTGCCAGCAGCCAACCCGACAGGGGCAATGAGCAGTTCTTC.

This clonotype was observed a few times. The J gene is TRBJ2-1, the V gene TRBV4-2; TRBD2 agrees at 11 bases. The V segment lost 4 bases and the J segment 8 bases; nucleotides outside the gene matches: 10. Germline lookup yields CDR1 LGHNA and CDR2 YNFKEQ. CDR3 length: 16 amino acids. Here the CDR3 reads CASSPQLAGVFDEQFF. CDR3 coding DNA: TGTGCCAGCAGCCCCCAACTAGCGGGAGTGTTCGATGAGCAGTTCTTC.

The CDR3, as DNA: TGTGCCAGCAGACTGTGGCAGGCTAACACTGAAGCTTTCTTT. This translates into CASRLWQANTEAFF. The chain recombines TRBV27 with TRBJ1-1; D gene unclear. Trimming pared 6 bases from V and 2 bases from J, leaving 13 bases between. This CDR3 has 14 amino acids. Germline V gene data show CDR1 as MNHEY and CDR2 as SMNVEV (reference sequence).

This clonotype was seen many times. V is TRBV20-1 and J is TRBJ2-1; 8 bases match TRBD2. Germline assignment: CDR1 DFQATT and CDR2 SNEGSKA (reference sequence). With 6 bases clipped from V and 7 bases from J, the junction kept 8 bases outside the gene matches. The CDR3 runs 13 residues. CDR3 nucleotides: TGCAGTGCACTTAGCGGGGCCGGGAATGAGCAGTTCTTC. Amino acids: CSALSGAGNEQFF.

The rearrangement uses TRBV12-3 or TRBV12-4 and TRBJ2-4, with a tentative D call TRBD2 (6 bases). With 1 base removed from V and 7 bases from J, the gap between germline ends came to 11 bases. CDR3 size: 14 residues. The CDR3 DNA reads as TGTGCCAGCAGTTTAGTCGGGGGTCTGAACATTCAGTACTTC. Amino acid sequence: CASSLVGGLNIQYF.

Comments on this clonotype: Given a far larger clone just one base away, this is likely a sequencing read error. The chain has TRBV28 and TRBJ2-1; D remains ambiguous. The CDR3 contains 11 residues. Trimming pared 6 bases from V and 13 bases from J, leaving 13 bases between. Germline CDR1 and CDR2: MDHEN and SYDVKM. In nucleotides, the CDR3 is TGTGCCAGCAGCCGCCAAGAGACCCAGTTCTTC. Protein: CASSRQETQFF.

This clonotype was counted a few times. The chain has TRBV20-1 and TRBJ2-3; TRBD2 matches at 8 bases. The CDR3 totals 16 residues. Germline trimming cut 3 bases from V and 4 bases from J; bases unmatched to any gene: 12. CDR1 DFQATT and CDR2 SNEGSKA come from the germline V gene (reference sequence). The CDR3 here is CSASNPGPGGADTQYF. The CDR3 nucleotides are TGCAGTGCTAGTAATCCGGGGCCCGGGGGGGCAGATACGCAGTATTTT.

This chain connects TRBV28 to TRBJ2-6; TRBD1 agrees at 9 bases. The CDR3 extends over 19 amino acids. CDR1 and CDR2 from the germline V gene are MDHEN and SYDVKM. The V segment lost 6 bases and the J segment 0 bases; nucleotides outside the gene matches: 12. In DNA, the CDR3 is TGTGCCAGCAGCCGACCGTTCGGACAGGGGAGCTCTGGGGCCAACGTCCTGACTTTC. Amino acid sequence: CASSRPFGQGSSGANVLTF.

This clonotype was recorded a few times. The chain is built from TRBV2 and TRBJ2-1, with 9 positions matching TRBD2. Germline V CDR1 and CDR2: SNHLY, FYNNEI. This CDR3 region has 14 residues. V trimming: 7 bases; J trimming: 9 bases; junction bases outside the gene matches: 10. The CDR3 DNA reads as TGTGCCAGCATACGGACTAGCGAGAGCCCTGAGCAGTTCTTC. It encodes CASIRTSESPEQFF.

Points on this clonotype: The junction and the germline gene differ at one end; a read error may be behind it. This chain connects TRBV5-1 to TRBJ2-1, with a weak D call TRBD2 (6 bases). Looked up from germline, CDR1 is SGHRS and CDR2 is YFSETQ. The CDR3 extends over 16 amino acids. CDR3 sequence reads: CVSSLGLATVGNEQFF. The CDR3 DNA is TGCGTCAGCAGCTTGGGTCTAGCGACTGTGGGCAATGAGCAGTTCTTC. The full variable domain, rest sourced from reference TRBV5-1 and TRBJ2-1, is KAGVTQTPRYLIKTRGQQVTLSCSPISGHRSVSWYQQTPGQGLQFLFEYFSETQRNKGNFPGRFSGRQFSNSRSEMNVSTLELGDSALYLCVSSLGLATVGNEQFFGPGTRLTVL.